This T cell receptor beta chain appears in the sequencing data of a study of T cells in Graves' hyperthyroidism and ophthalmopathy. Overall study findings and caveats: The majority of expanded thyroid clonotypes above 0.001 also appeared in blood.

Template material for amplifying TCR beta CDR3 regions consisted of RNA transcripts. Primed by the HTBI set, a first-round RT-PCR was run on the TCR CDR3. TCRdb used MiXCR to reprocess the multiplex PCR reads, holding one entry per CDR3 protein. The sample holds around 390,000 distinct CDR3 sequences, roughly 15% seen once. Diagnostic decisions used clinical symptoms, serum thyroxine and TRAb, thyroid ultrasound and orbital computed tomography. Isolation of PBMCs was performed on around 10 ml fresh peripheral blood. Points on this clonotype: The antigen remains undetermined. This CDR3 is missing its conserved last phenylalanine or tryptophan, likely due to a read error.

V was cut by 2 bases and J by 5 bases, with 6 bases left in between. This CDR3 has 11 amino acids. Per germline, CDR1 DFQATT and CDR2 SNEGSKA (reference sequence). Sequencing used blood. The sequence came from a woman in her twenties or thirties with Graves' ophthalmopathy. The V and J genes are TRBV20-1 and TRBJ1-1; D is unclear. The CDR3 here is CSARLETEAFL. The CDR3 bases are TGCAGTGCTAGACTAGAGACTGAAGCTTTCCTT.